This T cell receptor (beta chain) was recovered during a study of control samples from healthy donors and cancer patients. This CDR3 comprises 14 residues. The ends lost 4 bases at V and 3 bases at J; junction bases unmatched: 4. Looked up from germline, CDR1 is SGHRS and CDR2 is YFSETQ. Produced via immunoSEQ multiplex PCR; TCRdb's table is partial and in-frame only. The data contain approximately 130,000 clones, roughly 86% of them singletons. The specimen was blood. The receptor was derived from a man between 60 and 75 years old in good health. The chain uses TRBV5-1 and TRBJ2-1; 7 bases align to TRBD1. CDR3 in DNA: TGCGCCAGCAGCATCGGACAGGACTACAATGAGCAGTTCTTC. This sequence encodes CASSIGQDYNEQFF.